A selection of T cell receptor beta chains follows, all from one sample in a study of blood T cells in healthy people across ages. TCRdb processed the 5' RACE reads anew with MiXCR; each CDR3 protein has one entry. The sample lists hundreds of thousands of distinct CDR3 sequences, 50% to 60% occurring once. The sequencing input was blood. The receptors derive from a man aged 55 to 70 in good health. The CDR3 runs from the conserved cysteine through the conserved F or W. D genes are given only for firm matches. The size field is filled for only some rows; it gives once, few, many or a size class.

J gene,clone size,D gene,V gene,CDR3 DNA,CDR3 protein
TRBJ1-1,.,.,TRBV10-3,TGTGCCATCAGGGTAGGTAGAAACACTGAAGCTTTCTTT,CAIRVGRNTEAFF
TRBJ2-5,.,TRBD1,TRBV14,TGTGCCAGCAGCCAAGGACAGGGTAGGGAGACCCAGTACTTC,CASSQGQGRETQYF
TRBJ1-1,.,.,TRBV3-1,TGTGCCAGCGGCCCGCGGACGACGTTGGGCACTGAAGCTTTCTTT,CASGPRTTLGTEAFF
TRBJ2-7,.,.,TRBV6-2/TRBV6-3,TGTGCCAGCAGTTACTCAGGGGACTTCGAGCAGTACTTC,CASSYSGDFEQYF
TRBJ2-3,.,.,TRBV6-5,TGTGCCAGCAGCACCCTGGAACGCACAGATACGCAGTATTTT,CASSTLERTDTQYF
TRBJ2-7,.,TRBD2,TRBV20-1,TGCAGTGCTACCGGGGCTAGCGGCCCCTACGAGCAGTACTTC,CSATGASGPYEQYF
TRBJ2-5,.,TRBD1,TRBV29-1,TGCAGCGTCCTCAGGGACAGGGGAGAGACCCAGTACTTC,CSVLRDRGETQYF
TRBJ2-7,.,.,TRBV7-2,TGTGCCAGCACCAATTTCCCATTGTACGAGCAGTACTTC,CASTNFPLYEQYF
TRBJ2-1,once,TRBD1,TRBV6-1,TGTGCCGCGTACCGGGACAGGTTAAACAATGAGCAGTTCTTC,CAAYRDRLNNEQFF
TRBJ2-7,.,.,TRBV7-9,TGTGCCAGCAGTTCCAACCAAGCGGAAGGGTACGAGCAGTACTTC,CASSSNQAEGYEQYF
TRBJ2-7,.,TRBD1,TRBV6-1,TGTGCCAGCAGTGATGGACAGGCCCATAGCTCCTACGAGCAGTACTTC,CASSDGQAHSSYEQYF
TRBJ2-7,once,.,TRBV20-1,TGCAGTGCTAGAGAGTCGCGGGGCTACAATGAGCAGTACTTC,CSARESRGYNEQYF
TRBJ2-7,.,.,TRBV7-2,TGTGCCAGCAGCTTAGCCCCAGGGGAAAGCTACGAGCAGTACTTC,CASSLAPGESYEQYF
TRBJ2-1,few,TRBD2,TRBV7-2,TGTGCCAGCAGCTTAGCGGGACTAGGTATCTCCTACAATGAGCAGTTCTTC,CASSLAGLGISYNEQFF
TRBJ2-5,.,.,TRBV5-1,TGCGCCAGCAGCTTGTGGCCGGGGGCCGACAATGAGCAGTACTTC,CASSLWPGADNEQYF
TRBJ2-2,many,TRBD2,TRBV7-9,TGTGCCAGCAGCCTGGGGGGGGTGAACACCGGGGAGCTGTTTTTT,CASSLGGVNTGELFF
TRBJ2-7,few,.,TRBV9,TGTGCCAGCACCGCGGGGGCGAGCTCCTACGAGCAGTACTTC,CASTAGASSYEQYF
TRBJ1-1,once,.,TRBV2,TGTGCCAGCACCTCCTCGAACGGGGGCGAAGCTTTCTTT,CASTSSNGGEAFF
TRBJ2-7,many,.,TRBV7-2,TGTGCCAGCAGCAAGAGCTCCTACGAGCAGTACTTC,CASSKSSYEQYF
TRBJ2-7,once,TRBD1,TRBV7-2,TGTGCCAGCAGCACGTCCGGGACAGGTCCATACGAGCAGTACTTC,CASSTSGTGPYEQYF
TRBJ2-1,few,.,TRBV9,TGTGCCAGCAAGGTTGGCAATGAGCAGTTCTTC,CASKVGNEQFF
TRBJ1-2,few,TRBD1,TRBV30,TGTGCCTGGAGGGATCCTGTCAGGGGGGGCTACACCTTC,CAWRDPVRGGYTF
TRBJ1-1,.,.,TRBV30,TGTGCCTGGAGTGTACGGGGTGGAACTGAAGCTTTCTTT,CAWSVRGGTEAFF